A selection of T cell receptor beta chains follows, all from one sample in a study of T cells in Graves' hyperthyroidism and ophthalmopathy. TCRdb re-derived calls from the multiplex PCR reads in MiXCR, one entry per CDR3 protein. The data hold hundreds of thousands of distinct CDR3 sequences, with approximately 22% observed a single time. The sample was blood. These receptor sequences come from a woman in her 70s with Graves' ophthalmopathy. Both conserved end residues are part of each CDR3. A D gene is named only where the DNA matches it firmly. Not all rows give a size; the values are once, few, many and, for expanded clones, a class.

CASSIVQGSSNTGELFF	TGTGCCAGTAGTATCGTACAGGGGAGTTCGAACACCGGGGAGCTGTTTTTT	TRBV19	TRBJ2-2	.	TRBD1
CASSAVGQGSGNTIYF	TGTGCCAGCAGTGCCGTAGGACAGGGCTCAGGAAACACCATATATTTT	TRBV2	TRBJ1-3	few	TRBD1
CASGKGGSGTGELFF	TGTGCCAGCGGCAAGGGGGGATCTGGCACCGGGGAGCTGTTTTTT	TRBV7-3	TRBJ2-2	many	.
CSARDPGDNEKLFF	TGCAGTGCTAGAGATCCAGGGGACAATGAAAAACTGTTTTTT	TRBV20-1	TRBJ1-4	many	.
CASSQDYGEKLFF	TGCGCCAGCAGCCAAGATTATGGGGAAAAACTGTTTTTT	TRBV4-3	TRBJ1-4	.	.
CAWSPPGAGRSWAEAFF	TGTGCCTGGAGTCCCCCAGGGGCAGGGAGGTCGTGGGCTGAAGCTTTCTTT	TRBV30	TRBJ1-1	.	.
CASSLSAGYEQYF	TGTGCCAGCAGTTTATCGGCAGGCTACGAGCAGTACTTC	TRBV28	TRBJ2-7	few	.
CASSLVGSLSYEQYF	TGTGCCAGCAGCTTAGTGGGGAGTCTTTCCTACGAGCAGTACTTC	TRBV7-9	TRBJ2-7	few	.
CASSLSSGEQETQYF	TGCGCCAGCAGCCTTTCTAGCGGAGAGCAAGAGACCCAGTACTTC	TRBV5-1	TRBJ2-5	.	TRBD2
CSAGEGQGFYEQYF	TGCAGTGCCGGGGAGGGACAGGGCTTCTACGAGCAGTACTTC	TRBV20-1	TRBJ2-7	few	TRBD1
CASSFKGRQGDYGYTF	TGTGCCAGCAGTTTTAAAGGCAGGCAAGGGGACTATGGCTACACCTTC	TRBV27	TRBJ1-2	.	.
CASSYSYGYTF	TGTGCCAGCAGTTACTCCTATGGCTACACCTTC	TRBV28	TRBJ1-2	many	.
CASSATGAGTDTQYF	TGTGCCAGCAGCGCGACAGGGGCCGGGACAGATACGCAGTATTTT	TRBV6-4	TRBJ2-3	.	TRBD1
CASNTTGRGRGSYNEQFF	TGTGCCAGCAACACAACGGGAAGGGGGAGAGGTTCCTACAATGAGCAGTTCTTC	TRBV7-2	TRBJ2-1	once	.